Presented here are 18 T cell receptor beta chains from one specimen sequenced in a study of T cells after yellow fever vaccination. MiXCR was run by TCRdb on the 5' RACE reads, yielding one entry per CDR3 protein. The table has a few hundred thousand distinct CDR3 sequences, around 8.1% seen once. This material consisted of PBMCs, taken about 49 days after the first yellow fever vaccination. The receptors here all came from a man aged 18 to 30 who received the YFV17D yellow fever vaccine.

This clonotype was seen repeatedly, ten times or more. V and J are TRBV7-6 and TRBJ2-2; no clear D gene. V shed 6 bases and J shed 4 bases, with 6 bases lying between them. The CDR3 has 12 residues. Germline CDR1 SGHVS, CDR2 FNYEAQ. The CDR3 nucleotides are TGTGCCAGCAGAGAAACCACCGGGGAGCTGTTTTTT. Amino acids: CASRETTGELFF.

The rearrangement links TRBV4-2 to TRBJ2-3, with TRBD1 as a possible D gene (6 bases). The CDR3 has 16 amino acids. V was pared by 1 base and J by 3 bases, with 14 bases between. Germline loops: CDR1 LGHNA, CDR2 YNFKEQ. The CDR3: CASSQAQGFLTDTQYF. For the CDR3, the DNA is TGTGCCAGCAGCCAAGCGCAGGGGTTTCTGACAGATACGCAGTATTTT.

This clonotype has just a few counts. V is TRBV14 and J is TRBJ1-1; D uncertain. This CDR3 comprises 15 residues. Per germline, CDR1 SGHDN and CDR2 FVKESK. V lost 1 base, J lost 2 bases, and 11 bases lay in between. The CDR3 nucleotides read TGTGCCAGCAGCCAAGGGAAGGGTCTCAACACTGAAGCTTTCTTT. Its translation is CASSQGKGLNTEAFF.

This clonotype turned up a few times. This chain joins TRBV6-5 and TRBJ2-2; 10 bases fit TRBD1. With V trimmed by 1 base and J by 4 bases, 0 bases remained unmatched. CDR1 MNHEY and CDR2 SVGAGI come from the germline V gene. This CDR3 is 15 amino acids long. The CDR3 loop is CASSYWTGGTGELFF. As DNA, the CDR3 is TGTGCCAGCAGTTACTGGACAGGGGGCACCGGGGAGCTGTTTTTT.

This clonotype was recorded a few times. V gene TRBV19 combines with J gene TRBJ2-3; no clear D gene. Trimming stripped 0 bases from V and 0 bases from J, with 10 bases between. The CDR3 covers 16 residues. Per germline, CDR1 LNHDA and CDR2 SQIVND (reference sequence). The CDR3 nucleotides read TGTGCCAGTAGTATAGATCAGGCACCCAGCACAGATACGCAGTATTTT. It encodes CASSIDQAPSTDTQYF.

This clonotype was recorded many times. This sequence joins TRBV7-9 and TRBJ2-1; 10 positions match TRBD2. The CDR3 length is 15 residues. Germline V gene data show CDR1 as SEHNR and CDR2 as FQNEAQ (reference sequence). V lost 3 bases, J lost 4 bases, and 3 bases stayed unmatched. CDR3 sequence: CASSLLAGVYNEQFF. The CDR3 DNA follows: TGTGCCAGCAGCTTGCTAGCGGGGGTTTACAATGAGCAGTTCTTC.

This clonotype was observed a few times. This chain uses TRBV27 with TRBJ1-6, with 8 positions matching TRBD1. The CDR3 has 14 amino acids. CDR1 and CDR2 from the germline V gene are MNHEY and SMNVEV (reference sequence). The V and J ends lost 4 bases and 10 bases, in that order; junction bases with no gene match: 6. The CDR3 here is CASSWTGSGSPLHF. The CDR3 bases are TGTGCCAGCAGTTGGACAGGGTCCGGGTCACCCCTCCACTTT.

Many counts were recorded for this clonotype. The chain couples TRBV7-8 to TRBJ1-3; no reliable D call. Trimming took off 1 base at V and 3 bases at J, with 10 bases between the two ends. The germline gives CDR1 SGHVS, CDR2 FQNEAQ. The CDR3 totals 15 residues. The CDR3 DNA follows: TGTGCCAGCAGCTTAGGGCCAGAGTTTGGAAACACCATATATTTT. This codes for CASSLGPEFGNTIYF. Combining the CDR3 with reference TRBV7-8 and TRBJ1-3 gives the whole variable domain GAGVSQSPRYKVAKRGQDVALRCDPISGHVSLFWYQQALGQGPEFLTYFQNEAQLDKSGLPSDRFFAERPEGSVSTLKIQRTQQEDSAVYLCASSLGPEFGNTIYFGEGSWLTVV.

This clonotype turned up a few times. The chain joins TRBV6-1 to TRBJ2-7; TRBD2 matches at 7 bases. Looked up from germline, CDR1 is MNHNS and CDR2 is SASEGT. The ends lost 6 bases at V and 4 bases at J; junction bases unmatched: 12. The CDR3 covers 15 residues. CDR3 in amino acids: CASSATSYGRYEQYF. In DNA form, the CDR3 reads TGTGCCAGCAGCGCCACTAGCTACGGGAGGTACGAGCAGTACTTC.

This clonotype came up a few times. The chain is built from TRBV10-3 and TRBJ2-3; 8 nucleotides align to TRBD1. This CDR3 contains 14 residues. The V segment lost 5 bases and the J segment 4 bases; nucleotides outside the gene matches: 5. Per the germline V gene, CDR1 is ENHRY and CDR2 is SYGVKD. Here the CDR3 reads CAISSGQGADTQYF. DNA of the CDR3: TGTGCCATCAGTAGTGGACAGGGAGCAGATACGCAGTATTTT.

In this sample, this clonotype turned up a few times. J is TRBJ1-1 and V is TRBV25-1, with D hard to call. Germline-derived CDR1 and CDR2 are MGHDK and SYGVNS. V gave up 8 bases and J gave up 0 bases, with 19 bases separating them. CDR3 length equals 16 residues. CDR3 sequence reads: CASGGDRLAMNTEAFF. The CDR3 DNA is TGTGCCAGCGGCGGGGATCGATTGGCTATGAACACTGAAGCTTTCTTT.

This clonotype was seen a handful of times. The J gene is TRBJ1-2, the V gene TRBV5-1; no clear D. Germline V gene lookup returns CDR1 SGHRS and CDR2 YFSETQ. With 0 bases removed from V and 3 bases from J, the gap between germline ends came to 12 bases. The CDR3 loop spans 15 amino acids. CDR3 nucleotide sequence: TGCGCCAGCAGCTTGGTTCGGGGAATGGACTATGGCTACACCTTC. Its protein product is CASSLVRGMDYGYTF.

In its sample, this clonotype was seen a few times. CDR3 nucleotide sequence: TGTGCCATCAGTGAGCCGACTAGCGGGGGGCCAGATACGCAGTATTTT. Translation: CAISEPTSGGPDTQYF. V is TRBV10-3 and J is TRBJ2-3, with TRBD2 matching over 13 bases. V lost 2 bases and J lost 4; bases outside the gene matches: 3. The germline V gene encodes CDR1 ENHRY and CDR2 SYGVKD. The CDR3 extends over 16 amino acids.

This clonotype has more than one count but fewer than ten. The CDR3 nucleotides are TGTGCCAGCAGCCAAGTAGAGTCTGGTGAGACCCAGTACTTC. Translation gives CASSQVESGETQYF. V and J are TRBV4-2 and TRBJ2-5; D not resolved. V lost 1 base and J 5 bases, leaving 11 bases between the germline ends. Germline-derived CDR1 and CDR2 are LGHNA and YNFKEQ. The CDR3 totals 14 residues.

The DNA of the CDR3 is TGCGCCAGCAGCTTGCTAGGGGCGGGAGGGGACATTCAGTACTTC. Translating it yields CASSLLGAGGDIQYF. The gene calls are TRBV5-1 and TRBJ2-4, with TRBD2 identical over 9 bases. Trimming at V came to 1 base and at J to 8 bases, leaving 7 bases not matched to a gene. There are 15 residues in the CDR3. Germline V lookup: CDR1 SGHRS, CDR2 YFSETQ.

This clonotype came up a few times. The V and J genes are TRBV18 and TRBJ2-1; maybe TRBD1 (6 bases). Between the trimmed V and J ends, which lost 3 bases and 6 bases, there was a span of 9 bases. The CDR3 is 13 amino acids. Per germline, CDR1 KGHSH and CDR2 LQKENI. CDR3 bases: TGTGCCAGCTCACCTAGGGGGACCAATGAGCAGTTCTTC. Amino acids: CASSPRGTNEQFF.

The chain has TRBV27 and TRBJ1-5, with 7 bases fitting TRBD1. Trimming removed 6 bases from V and 0 bases from J; junction bases left unmatched: 8. The germline V gene encodes CDR1 MNHEY and CDR2 SMNVEV (reference sequence). The CDR3 extends over 16 amino acids. CDR3 sequence (DNA): TGTGCCAGCAGCCTTACAGGGGCTTATAGCAATCAGCCCCAGCATTTT. It is translated as CASSLTGAYSNQPQHF.

There are many counts of this clonotype. The gene calls are TRBV6-6 and TRBJ2-2, with TRBD2 identical over 8 bases. Germline CDR1 reads MNHNY; CDR2 reads SVGAGI (reference sequence). The length of the CDR3 is 12 residues. Germline trimming cut 8 bases from V and 7 bases from J; bases unmatched to any gene: 3. Here the CDR3 DNA reads TGTGCCAGCTCCAGCGGGGGCGGGGAGCTGTTTTTT. Amino acid sequence: CASSSGGGELFF.